One and the same sample provided the 5 T cell receptor beta chains below, sequenced in a study of a mutant IDH1 vaccine in newly diagnosed glioma. Time point defined: baseline, week 1 (first vaccination visit). Treatment reported: pre-vaccination baseline after standard-of-care therapy. Measured with immunoSEQ multiplex PCR; TCRdb has only the in-frame clones, and not every one. The sample lists roughly 70,000 clones, 80% to 90% occurring once. Specimen: PBMCs, collected from a glioma patient treated with radiotherapy, temozolomide or both. All receptors come from a man aged 25 to 40 with glioma.

The gene calls are TRBV2 and TRBJ1-2; the D gene is possibly TRBD1 (5 bases). CDR1 SNHLY and CDR2 FYNNEI come from the germline V gene. The CDR3 is 12 amino acids. The V and J ends lost 3 bases and 8 bases respectively, with 10 bases between them. CDR3: CASSEGGEGYTF. The CDR3 DNA sequence: TGTGCCAGCAGTGAGGGGGGTGAAGGCTACACCTTC.

This chain links TRBV18 with TRBJ1-2; TRBD1 aligns across 9 bases. The V and J ends lost 3 bases and 1 base, in that order; junction bases with no gene match: 9. This CDR3 has 17 residues. CDR1 and CDR2 from the germline V gene are KGHSH and LQKENI. CDR3 coding DNA: TGTGCCAGCTCACCCGGGACAGGGAGCAATCATAACTATGGCTACACCTTC. Translating it yields CASSPGTGSNHNYGYTF. Filled out from reference TRBV18 and TRBJ1-2, the complete variable domain reads NAGVMQNPRHLVRRRGQEARLRCSPMKGHSHVYWYRQLPEEGLKFMVYLQKENIIDESGMPKERFSAEFPKEGPSILRIQQVVRGDSAAYFCASSPGTGSNHNYGYTFGSGTRLTVV.

The chain joins TRBV6-1 to TRBJ2-7, with D maybe TRBD1 (5 bases). Germline values: CDR1 MNHNS, CDR2 SASEGT. This CDR3 has 13 residues. V lost 9 bases, J lost 4 bases, and 16 bases lay in between. The CDR3 DNA is TGTGCCAGTCGGATAAAGACAGAGTACGAGCAGTACTTC. This encodes CASRIKTEYEQYF.

The J gene is TRBJ2-5, the V gene TRBV2; 10 nucleotides match TRBD1. The CDR3 sequence is 13 residues long. J was trimmed by 5 bases and V by 9 bases; bases with no gene match: 6. Germline CDR1 and CDR2: SNHLY and FYNNEI. This CDR3 reads CASRQGAGETQYF. The CDR3 region has the DNA TGTGCCAGTCGACAGGGGGCGGGTGAGACCCAGTACTTC.

The chain employs TRBV11-2 and TRBJ2-1, with D perhaps assigned TRBD1 or TRBD2 (5 bases each). The CDR3 runs 14 residues. Germline lookup yields CDR1 SGHAT and CDR2 FQNNGV. The V gene lost 0 bases and the J gene lost 8 bases, with 11 bases spanning the gap. The CDR3 region has the DNA TGTGCCAGCAGCTTAGAGGGACCTTTGGATGAGCAGTTCTTC. Protein sequence: CASSLEGPLDEQFF. Based on the CDR3 plus reference TRBV11-2 and TRBJ2-1, the full variable domain is EAGVAQSPRYKIIEKRQSVAFWCNPISGHATLYWYQQILGQGPKLLIQFQNNGVVDDSQLPKDRFSAERLKGVDSTLKIQPAKLEDSAVYLCASSLEGPLDEQFFGPGTRLTVL.